A selection of T cell receptor beta chains follows, all from one sample in a study of CD8 T cells in Susac syndrome. TCRdb used MiXCR to reprocess the immunoSEQ multiplex PCR reads, holding one entry per CDR3 protein. The top ten hold just over 0.095% of the sample, which has approximately 100,000 distinct CDR3 sequences, roughly 96% seen once. The sequencing input was CD4+ T cells from PBMCs. These receptor sequences come from a human donor in good health. Each CDR3 is given with its conserved first and last residue. A D gene is named only where the DNA matches it firmly. Size tells how often a clone was seen (once, few, many) or the class of an expanded clone, and some rows leave it out.

cdr3_aa | cdr3_nt | v_call | d_call | clone_size | j_call
CSVDKGLNTEAFF | TGCAGCGTTGACAAGGGCTTGAACACTGAAGCTTTCTTT | TRBV29-1 | NA | NA | TRBJ1-1
CASSQDVTYRGDTQYF | TGTGCCAGCAGCCAAGATGTTACTTATCGCGGAGATACGCAGTATTTT | TRBV4-2 | NA | NA | TRBJ2-3
CSDSRGYGYTF | TGCAGCGACTCTAGGGGCTATGGCTACACCTTC | TRBV29-1 | NA | NA | TRBJ1-2
CSARAGGFEQPQHF | TGCAGTGCTAGGGCCGGGGGCTTCGAGCAGCCCCAGCATTTT | TRBV20-1 | NA | NA | TRBJ1-5
CASSQVTEVTDTQYF | TGTGCCAGCAGCCAAGTTACGGAGGTCACAGATACGCAGTATTTT | TRBV3-1 | NA | NA | TRBJ2-3
CSVGLAGGSYNEQFF | TGCAGCGTAGGACTAGCGGGAGGCTCCTACAATGAGCAGTTCTTC | TRBV29-1 | TRBD2 | NA | TRBJ2-1
CASSLAEGSEQYF | TGTGCCAGCAGTTTAGCGGAGGGCTCCGAGCAGTACTTC | TRBV12-3/TRBV12-4 | NA | NA | TRBJ2-7
CSASGDRGGYTF | TGCAGTGCTAGCGGGGACAGGGGTGGCTACACCTTC | TRBV20-1 | TRBD1 | NA | TRBJ1-2
CASSYSKGSSNQPQHF | TGTGCCAGCAGTTACTCGAAGGGATCGAGCAATCAGCCCCAGCATTTT | TRBV6-2/TRBV6-3 | NA | NA | TRBJ1-5
CSVENTGATGTEAFF | TGCAGCGTTGAGAACACGGGGGCTACAGGCACTGAAGCTTTCTTT | TRBV29-1 | NA | NA | TRBJ1-1
CASSLAGRNIQYF | TGTGCCAGCAGCTTAGCGGGCCGGAACATTCAGTACTTC | TRBV7-2 | NA | NA | TRBJ2-4
CAISESWAGSNEQYF | TGTGCCATCAGTGAGTCGTGGGCAGGGTCAAACGAGCAGTACTTC | TRBV10-3 | NA | NA | TRBJ2-7
CSATRGVLQGETQYF | TGCAGTGCTACTAGAGGAGTCCTTCAAGGAGAGACCCAGTACTTC | TRBV20-1 | NA | NA | TRBJ2-5
CASSPSKDYGYTF | TGTGCCAGCTCACCATCTAAGGACTATGGCTACACCTTC | TRBV18 | NA | NA | TRBJ1-2
CASSVSSGSIGPETQYF | TGTGCCAGCAGCGTGTCTAGCGGGAGTATTGGGCCAGAGACCCAGTACTTC | TRBV9 | TRBD2 | NA | TRBJ2-5
CASSPGRVRLMGYTF | TGTGCCAGCAGCCCGGGGAGGGTCCGACTTATGGGCTACACCTTC | TRBV3-1 | NA | NA | TRBJ1-2
CASSRTGGFYEQYF | TGTGCCAGCAGTCGGACAGGGGGCTTCTACGAGCAGTACTTC | TRBV7-8 | TRBD1 | NA | TRBJ2-7
CASSQEGPGMTGELFF | TGTGCCAGCAGCCAAGAGGGGCCGGGAATGACCGGGGAGCTGTTTTTT | TRBV4-2 | NA | NA | TRBJ2-2
CSVTSGINTDTQYF | TGCAGCGTTACTAGCGGGATCAACACAGATACGCAGTATTTT | TRBV29-1 | TRBD2 | once | TRBJ2-3
CASSEGGTIAKNIQYF | TGTGCCAGCAGCGAAGGAGGGACCATAGCCAAAAACATTCAGTACTTC | TRBV7-2 | NA | once | TRBJ2-4
CASSYLGVTGREQFF | TGTGCCAGCAGTTACTTGGGGGTCACTGGGCGTGAGCAGTTCTTC | TRBV6-6 | NA | NA | TRBJ2-1
CASSQRVNTDTQYF | TGTGCCAGCAGCCAGCGGGTGAACACAGATACGCAGTATTTT | TRBV7-2 | NA | NA | TRBJ2-3
CASRVGDTQYF | TGTGCCAGCAGGGTCGGCGATACGCAGTATTTT | TRBV2 | NA | NA | TRBJ2-3
CASSLDGGRENIQYF | TGTGCCAGCAGTTTAGACGGGGGCCGAGAAAACATTCAGTACTTC | TRBV12-3/TRBV12-4 | NA | NA | TRBJ2-4
CASSSITMWATEAFF | TGTGCCAGCAGTTCGATAACGATGTGGGCCACTGAAGCTTTCTTT | TRBV27 | NA | NA | TRBJ1-1
CSAGEETQYF | TGCAGCGCGGGAGAAGAGACCCAGTACTTC | TRBV29-1 | NA | NA | TRBJ2-5
CASSRSGTGSVEQYF | TGCGCCAGCAGCCGGTCCGGGACAGGGTCCGTCGAGCAGTACTTC | TRBV4-1 | TRBD1 | NA | TRBJ2-7
CASSEQGEWYEQYF | TGTGCCAGCAGTGAACAGGGAGAGTGGTACGAGCAGTACTTC | TRBV2 | NA | NA | TRBJ2-7
CASSSKAGTEQYF | TGTGCCAGCAGCTCGAAAGCGGGGACCGAGCAGTACTTC | TRBV7-3 | TRBD2 | NA | TRBJ2-7
CASSAGPKANQPQHF | TGTGCCAGCAGTGCTGGCCCTAAGGCAAATCAGCCCCAGCATTTT | TRBV2 | NA | NA | TRBJ1-5
CASSSPIQETQYF | TGTGCCAGCAGCTCGCCTATTCAAGAGACCCAGTACTTC | TRBV7-2 | NA | NA | TRBJ2-5
CASSQPTSGGAHEQYF | TGCGCCAGCAGCCAACCAACTAGCGGGGGGGCCCACGAGCAGTACTTC | TRBV4-1 | TRBD2 | NA | TRBJ2-7
CANENTEAFF | TGTGCCAACGAGAACACTGAAGCTTTCTTT | TRBV7-9 | NA | NA | TRBJ1-1
CATSDPTVSGEQYF | TGTGCCACCAGTGATCCGACAGTCTCCGGTGAGCAGTACTTC | TRBV24-1 | NA | NA | TRBJ2-7